Included here is one T cell receptor (beta chain) sequence, with context. Enrollment excluded any patients with other autoimmune diseases, uncontrolled infections, pregnancy or lactation. This entry comes from a study of Graves' ophthalmopathy and Graves' hyperthyroidism. Study-wide background: Peripheral blood was collected at initial diagnosis, before any treatment.

TCR beta CDR3 regions were amplified from RNA transcripts. First-round RT-PCR relied on HTBI primers, and a second-round multiplex PCR came next. TCRdb re-analysed the multiplex PCR reads in MiXCR, keeping a single row per CDR3 protein. Of 740,000 or so distinct CDR3 sequences listed, around 40% are singletons. Germline V lookup: CDR1 DFQATT, CDR2 SNEGSKA (reference sequence). Trimming shortened V by 3 bases and J by 5 bases, and 19 bases separated the two germline ends. CDR3 length: 15 residues. The chain recombines TRBV20-1 with TRBJ2-5; D assignment may be TRBD1 or TRBD2 (6 bases each). This clonotype was obtained from an adult man with Graves' ophthalmopathy. What was sequenced was peripheral blood. The CDR3 coding sequence is TGCAGTGCTAGTGGGGACAACGGGAGTCGGGAGACCCAGTACTTC. Translation: CSASGDNGSRETQYF.